This T cell receptor beta chain was captured in a study of T-cell reconstitution after alpha-beta-depleted transplantation in children. Study findings and constraints: The high TCRbeta diversity at day 60 in some patients came from surviving recipient T cells and thymic progenitors. Reported findings indicate that, about two months after transplant, alpha-beta T cells came from several hundred expanded clones, which were derived from non-depleted graft cells.

Unique molecular identifiers tagged the TCRbeta library. TCRdb passed the PCR reads through MiXCR, listing each CDR3 protein once. The sample records more than 500,000 distinct CDR3 sequences, approximately 10% being singletons. This CDR3 contains 17 residues. This clonotype was counted only a few times. Antigen unknown. V gene TRBV21-1 combines with J gene TRBJ2-7; the D call of TRBD2 is as the table states it, not checked on the DNA. TRBV21-1 is listed as a pseudogene. The TCR was taken from a female patient under 10 years old who had a stem cell transplant for aplastic anemia, so the T cells may come from the graft donor. The material sequenced was PBMCs, mostly from graft donor cells, taken 180 days after TCRalphabeta/CD19-depleted stem cell transplant. The CDR3 sequence: CASSISGRGTSGDEQYF. The CDR3 DNA follows: TGTGCCAGCAGCATTTCCGGACGAGGGACTAGCGGCGACGAGCAGTACTTC.